The T cell receptor beta chain under discussion was sequenced for a study of T cells in Graves' hyperthyroidism and ophthalmopathy. The CDR3 loop spans 15 amino acids. V lost 3 bases, J lost 5 bases, and 5 bases stayed unmatched. Germline-derived CDR1 and CDR2 are LNHNV and YYDKDF (reference sequence). This clonotype was counted at least ten times. Newly diagnosed hyperthyroidism patients aged 18 to 65 years had disease lasting under 2 months. TCR beta CDR3 region amplification was performed from RNA transcripts. Researchers ran a first-round RT-PCR on the TCR CDR3 using the HTBI primer set. TCRdb used MiXCR to reprocess the multiplex PCR reads, holding one entry per CDR3 protein. The sample has over 90,000 distinct CDR3 sequences, 47% seen once; the top ten hold roughly 25%.

The TCR originated in a man aged 35-49 years with Graves' hyperthyroidism. V is TRBV15 and J is TRBJ2-2; TRBD1 matches at 8 bases. Sequenced input: blood. The CDR3 loop is CATSSRDRWTGELFF. CDR3 bases: TGTGCCACCAGCAGCCGGGACAGGTGGACCGGGGAGCTGTTTTTT.